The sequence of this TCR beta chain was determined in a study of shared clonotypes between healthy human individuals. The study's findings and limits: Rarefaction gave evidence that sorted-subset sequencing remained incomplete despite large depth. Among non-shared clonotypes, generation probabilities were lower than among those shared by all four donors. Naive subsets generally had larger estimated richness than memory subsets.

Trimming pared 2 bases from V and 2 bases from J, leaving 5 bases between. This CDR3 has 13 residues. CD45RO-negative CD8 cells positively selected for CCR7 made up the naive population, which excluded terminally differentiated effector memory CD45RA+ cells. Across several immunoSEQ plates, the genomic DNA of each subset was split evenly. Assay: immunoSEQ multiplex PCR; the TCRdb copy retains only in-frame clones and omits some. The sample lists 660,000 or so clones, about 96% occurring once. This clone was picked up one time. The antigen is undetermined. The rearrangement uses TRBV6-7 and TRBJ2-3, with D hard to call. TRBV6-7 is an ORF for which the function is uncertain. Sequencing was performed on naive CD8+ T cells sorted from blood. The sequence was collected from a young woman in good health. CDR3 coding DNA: TGTGCCAGCAGTTACGCCCTCACAGATACGCAGTATTTT. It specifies CASSYALTDTQYF.